The 17 T cell receptor beta chains listed next were all sequenced from one sample in a study of blood T cell repertoires in COVID-19. The method was immunoSEQ multiplex PCR; TCRdb's version includes in-frame clones alone and lacks a portion of them. The sample has some 200,000 clones; roughly 80% are singletons. The sample consisted of peripheral blood. The receptors derive from a woman aged 60-75 years who had recovered from COVID-19.

This chain connects TRBV3-1 (or the pseudogene TRBV3-2) to TRBJ1-4; no definite D call. V was shortened by 4 bases and J by 4 bases, with 10 bases between the two germline ends. CDR3 length: 14 amino acids. Per the germline V gene, CDR1 is LGHDT and CDR2 is YNNKEL (reference sequence). The CDR3 here is CASSPPNGNEKLFF. DNA of the CDR3: TGTGCCAGCAGCCCCCCCAACGGTAATGAAAAACTGTTTTTT.

V usage is TRBV19 and J usage is TRBJ1-2; TRBD1 is a possible D gene (6 bases). Trimming left V 7 bases short and J 4 bases short, with 19 bases between. CDR1 LNHDA and CDR2 SQIVND come from the germline V gene (reference sequence). The CDR3 covers 15 residues. The CDR3 DNA sequence: TGTGCCAGTAATTATACCCGCCAGGGGCCCTATGGCTACACCTTC. Its protein is CASNYTRQGPYGYTF. Looking up the rest from reference TRBV19 and TRBJ1-2 gives the full variable domain: DGGITQSPKYLFRKEGQNVTLSCEQNLNHDAMYWYRQDPGQGLRLIYYSQIVNDFQKGDIAEGYSVSREKKESFPLTVTSAQKNPTAFYLCASNYTRQGPYGYTFGSGTRLTVV.

The chain couples TRBV7-2 to TRBJ1-1; D remains unclear. V lost 7 bases and J 1 base, leaving 13 bases between the germline ends. The length of the CDR3 is 14 residues. CDR1 SGHTA and CDR2 FQGNSA come from the germline V gene. CDR3 sequence reads: CASIPTSGNTEAFF. Here the CDR3 DNA reads TGTGCCAGCATCCCTACCTCAGGGAACACTGAAGCTTTCTTT. The whole variable domain, remainder taken from reference TRBV7-2 and TRBJ1-1, is GAGVSQSPSNKVTEKGKDVELRCDPISGHTALYWYRQSLGQGLEFLIYFQGNSAPDKSGLPSDRFSAERTGGSVSTLTIQRTQQEDSAVYLCASIPTSGNTEAFFGQGTRLTVV.

The V call is TRBV27, the J call TRBJ2-7; 8 bases fit TRBD1. The CDR3 runs to 12 residues. V lost 9 bases, J lost 2 bases, and 3 bases stayed unmatched. Germline loops: CDR1 MNHEY, CDR2 SMNVEV (reference sequence). CDR3 coding DNA: TGTGCCAGTGCAGGGGGCCCCTACGAGCAGTACTTC. It yields the protein CASAGGPYEQYF.

The chain recombines TRBV3-1 (or the pseudogene TRBV3-2) with TRBJ1-2; 8 bases are a match to TRBD1. Per germline, CDR1 LGHDT and CDR2 YNNKEL (reference sequence). CDR3 length equals 14 residues. Trimming cost V 4 bases and J 2 bases; bases outside gene matches: 3. The CDR3 spells CASSRTGLNYGYTF. Written as DNA, the CDR3 is TGTGCCAGCAGCCGGACAGGGCTAAACTATGGCTACACCTTC.

This clone occurred once. This sequence joins TRBV6-6 and TRBJ1-4; 7 nucleotides line up with TRBD1. The V gene end was trimmed by 11 bases and the J gene end by 4 bases; junction bases not matched to a gene: 10. The CDR3 is made up of 14 amino acids. The V gene's germline CDR1 is MNHNY and CDR2 SVGAGI (reference sequence). In DNA form, the CDR3 reads TGTGCCTCAGGGGGGCAGGGCGTTAATGAAAAACTGTTTTTT. Protein: CASGGQGVNEKLFF.

V usage is TRBV27 and J usage is TRBJ2-7; 8 bases align to TRBD2. V gave up 6 bases and J gave up 4 bases; unmatched junction bases: 11. Per germline, CDR1 MNHEY and CDR2 SMNVEV (reference sequence). The CDR3 has 15 amino acids. CDR3 amino acids: CASSRQRGSTYEQYF. Here the CDR3 DNA reads TGTGCCAGCAGCCGTCAGCGGGGGTCGACTTACGAGCAGTACTTC.

The chain has TRBV18 and TRBJ2-7; TRBD2 is a possible D gene (6 bases). The CDR3 extends over 14 amino acids. Looked up from germline, CDR1 is KGHSH and CDR2 is LQKENI. V shed 4 bases and J shed 2 bases, with 12 bases lying between them. The CDR3, as DNA: TGTGCCAGCTCACGGGACTCCCAGGCCTACGAGCAGTACTTC. Protein: CASSRDSQAYEQYF.

This clone was counted only a few times. Other DNA sequences in the sample encode the same CDR3. This rearrangement joins TRBV5-1 to TRBJ2-7; weak D call: TRBD2 (5 bases). V was shortened by 4 bases and J by 1 base, with 9 bases between the two germline ends. The V gene's germline CDR1 is SGHRS and CDR2 YFSETQ. The CDR3 totals 13 residues. CDR3 bases: TGCGCCAGCAGCCCGGACTCTTCCTACGAGCAGTACTTC. It is translated as CASSPDSSYEQYF.

This chain links TRBV4-2 with TRBJ1-2; TRBD1 aligns across 12 bases. Germline V gene data show CDR1 as LGHNA and CDR2 as YNFKEQ. The length of the CDR3 is 18 residues. The ends lost 3 bases at V and 1 base at J; junction bases unmatched: 9. CDR3 nucleotide sequence: TGTGCCAGCAGCCAGCGACCCGGGACAGGGGGCGGTAACTATGGCTACACCTTC. Amino acid sequence: CASSQRPGTGGGNYGYTF.

The chain links TRBV5-1 to TRBJ2-7; the D gene is possibly TRBD2 (5 bases). Per germline, CDR1 SGHRS and CDR2 YFSETQ. V was shortened by 4 bases and J by 9 bases, with 8 bases between the two germline ends. The CDR3 totals 10 residues. The CDR3 sequence: CASSPRGQYF. The CDR3 DNA follows: TGCGCCAGCAGCCCCCGGGGGCAGTACTTC. The whole variable domain, remainder taken from reference TRBV5-1 and TRBJ2-7, is KAGVTQTPRYLIKTRGQQVTLSCSPISGHRSVSWYQQTPGQGLQFLFEYFSETQRNKGNFPGRFSGRQFSNSRSEMNVSTLELGDSALYLCASSPRGQYFGPGTRLTVT.

This clone was picked up a small number of times. The V call is TRBV10-3, the J call TRBJ2-1; the D gene is possibly TRBD2 (6 bases). Germline CDR1 ENHRY, CDR2 SYGVKD. The V end was cut by 0 bases, the J end by 0 bases, with 9 bases between. The CDR3 runs to 16 residues. The CDR3: CAISESVGGSYNEQFF. In DNA form, the CDR3 reads TGTGCCATCAGTGAGTCGGTCGGGGGCTCCTACAATGAGCAGTTCTTC.

This rearrangement joins TRBV19 to TRBJ2-3, with TRBD2 as a possible D gene (6 bases). This CDR3 comprises 16 residues. Germline assignment: CDR1 LNHDA and CDR2 SQIVND (reference sequence). V was clipped by 5 bases and J by 3 bases, with 18 bases between them. Here the CDR3 DNA reads TGTGCCAGTAGTCCCTTTAGCGGATCTCCGACAGATACGCAGTATTTT. Its protein product is CASSPFSGSPTDTQYF. The variable domain in full, completed from reference TRBV19 and TRBJ2-3, reads DGGITQSPKYLFRKEGQNVTLSCEQNLNHDAMYWYRQDPGQGLRLIYYSQIVNDFQKGDIAEGYSVSREKKESFPLTVTSAQKNPTAFYLCASSPFSGSPTDTQYFGPGTRLTVL.

This clone was observed a single time. The chain couples TRBV4-2 to TRBJ2-4; D might be TRBD1 (5 bases). The CDR3 runs to 18 residues. The V end was cut by 3 bases, the J end by 5 bases, with 23 bases between. CDR1 LGHNA and CDR2 YNFKEQ come from the germline V gene. The DNA for the CDR3 is TGTGCCAGCAGCCAGCTCCCCTCCAGGGATTTGGGGCAAAACATTCAGTACTTC. Its translation is CASSQLPSRDLGQNIQYF.

The sample holds one count of this clone. The chain combines TRBV2 with TRBJ2-3, with TRBD1 matching over 10 bases. This CDR3 has 16 amino acids. Germline CDR1 SNHLY, CDR2 FYNNEI. V lost 1 base to trimming and J lost 6 bases; unmatched junction nucleotides: 7. CDR3 protein: CASSEVLGQGTDTQYF. The CDR3 DNA sequence: TGTGCCAGCAGTGAAGTTCTGGGACAGGGGACCGATACGCAGTATTTT.

This clone was detected a few times. The CDR3 region has the DNA TGTGCCAGTAGCAGTAGACAGGGGAATCTAGATTCACCCCTCCACTTT. This gives the protein CASSSRQGNLDSPLHF. The chain has TRBV19 and TRBJ1-6; the match to TRBD1 covers 8 bases. Germline CDR1 LNHDA, CDR2 SQIVND (reference sequence). The CDR3 runs 16 residues. The V gene end was trimmed by 6 bases and the J gene end by 8 bases; junction bases not matched to a gene: 12.

The chain joins TRBV7-3 to TRBJ1-6; D unclear. Trimming pared 2 bases from V and 6 bases from J, leaving 8 bases between. Germline V gene data show CDR1 as SGHTA and CDR2 as FQGTGA. The CDR3 spans 14 residues. This CDR3 is CASSLRETNSPLHF. CDR3 DNA: TGTGCCAGCAGCTTACGGGAGACTAATTCACCCCTCCACTTT. The variable domain in full, completed from reference TRBV7-3 and TRBJ1-6, reads GAGVSQTPSNKVTEKGKYVELRCDPISGHTALYWYRQSLGQGPEFLIYFQGTGAADDSGLPNDRFFAVRPEGSVSTLKIQRTERGDSAVYLCASSLRETNSPLHFGNGTRLTVT.